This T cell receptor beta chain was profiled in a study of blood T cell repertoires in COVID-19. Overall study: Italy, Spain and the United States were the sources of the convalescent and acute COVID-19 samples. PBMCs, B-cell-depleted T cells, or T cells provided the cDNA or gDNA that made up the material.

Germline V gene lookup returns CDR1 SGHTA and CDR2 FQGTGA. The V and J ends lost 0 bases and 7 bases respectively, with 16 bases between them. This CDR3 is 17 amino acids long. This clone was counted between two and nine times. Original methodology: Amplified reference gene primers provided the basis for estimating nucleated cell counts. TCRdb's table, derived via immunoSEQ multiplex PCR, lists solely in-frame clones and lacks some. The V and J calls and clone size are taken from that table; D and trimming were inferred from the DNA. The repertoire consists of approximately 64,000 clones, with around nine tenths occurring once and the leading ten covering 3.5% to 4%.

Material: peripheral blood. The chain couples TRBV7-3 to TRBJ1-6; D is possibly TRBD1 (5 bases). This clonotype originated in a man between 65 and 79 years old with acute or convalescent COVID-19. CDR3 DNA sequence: TGTGCCAGCAGCTTAACGGCCAGGACAATGGGGAATTCACCCCTCCACTTT. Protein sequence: CASSLTARTMGNSPLHF.